Below, 28 T cell receptor beta chains from the same sample are listed, as sequenced in a study of shared clonotypes between healthy human individuals. Positively selected for CCR7, the CD45RO-negative cells used as naive CD8 cells excluded terminally differentiated effector memory CD45RA+ cells. The repertoire was sequenced with immunoSEQ multiplex PCR; TCRdb's copy has only in-frame clones and lacks some. The table has about 2.2 million clones, just over 90% seen once. Sequencing input: naive CD8+ T cells from PBMCs. The receptors derive from a young man in good health. Some clones in this sample may be carry-over from other donors' samples.

CDR3 residues: CAWTMWGNTEAFF. The CDR3 DNA follows: TGTGCCTGGACCATGTGGGGCAACACTGAAGCTTTCTTT. The V call is TRBV30, the J call TRBJ1-1; D perhaps matches TRBD1 (5 bases). This CDR3 spans 13 amino acids. Trimming left V 4 bases short and J 2 bases short, with 11 bases between. In germline, CDR1 is GTSNPN, CDR2 SVGIG (reference sequence).

This clone has just one count. V usage is TRBV7-8 and J usage is TRBJ2-7; TRBD1 agrees at 9 bases. In germline, CDR1 is SGHVS, CDR2 FQNEAQ. The CDR3 covers 13 residues. The trim removed 5 bases at V and 7 bases at J, leaving 6 bases unmatched. The chain's CDR3 is CASSTGTGREQYF. DNA for the CDR3: TGTGCCAGCAGCACCGGGACAGGGCGAGAGCAGTACTTC.

J is TRBJ1-1 and V is TRBV7-2; D is ambiguous. Trimming cost V 2 bases and J 0 bases, with 7 bases left between them. This CDR3 region has 14 residues. CDR1 SGHTA and CDR2 FQGNSA come from the germline V gene. The CDR3 DNA is TGTGCCAGCAGCTTATTGACTCTGAACACTGAAGCTTTCTTT. Translation gives CASSLLTLNTEAFF.

The V gene is TRBV6-5, the J gene TRBJ2-2, with D perhaps TRBD2 (6 bases). The CDR3 spans 14 residues. V was trimmed by 5 bases and J by 6 bases, leaving 13 bases between them. CDR1 and CDR2 from the germline V gene are MNHEY and SVGAGI. This CDR3 reads CASSPMGGPGELFF. The DNA for the CDR3 is TGTGCCAGCAGTCCTATGGGGGGACCCGGGGAGCTGTTTTTT.

The chain links TRBV27 to TRBJ1-1; D perhaps matches TRBD1 (6 bases). CDR3 size: 15 residues. V lost 3 bases, J lost 4 bases, and 15 bases lay in between. CDR1 MNHEY and CDR2 SMNVEV come from the germline V gene (reference sequence). The CDR3 region is CASSFGGGAVTEAFF. CDR3 nucleotide sequence: TGTGCCAGCAGTTTCGGTGGGGGCGCGGTCACTGAAGCTTTCTTT.

This rearrangement joins TRBV6-5 to TRBJ2-7, with 7 bases matching TRBD2. The CDR3 is made up of 15 amino acids. The germline V gene encodes CDR1 MNHEY and CDR2 SVGAGI. V was clipped by 0 bases and J by 5 bases; unmatched bases: 7. The DNA of the CDR3 is TGTGCCAGCAGTTACTCGACGCGGGGGTCCGACGAGCAGTACTTC. This codes for CASSYSTRGSDEQYF.

The V gene is TRBV7-9, the J gene TRBJ1-5; weak D call: TRBD1 (5 bases). V was cut by 5 bases and J by 7 bases, with 12 bases left in between. The CDR3 spans 13 residues. CDR1 is SEHNR and CDR2 is FQNEAQ in the germline V gene (reference sequence). The CDR3 region has the DNA TGTGCCAGCAGCGATTGGGGGAGACAGCCCCAGCATTTT. It specifies CASSDWGRQPQHF. Filled out from reference TRBV7-9 and TRBJ1-5, the complete variable domain reads DTGVSQNPRHKITKRGQNVTFRCDPISEHNRLYWYRQTLGQGPEFLTYFQNEAQLEKSRLLSDRFSAERPKGSFSTLEIQRTEQGDSAMYLCASSDWGRQPQHFGDGTRLSIL.

V is TRBV4-1 and J is TRBJ2-7; the D gene is possibly TRBD1 (6 bases). In germline, CDR1 is MGHRA, CDR2 YSYEKL. V lost 0 bases and J lost 4, with 10 bases in between. The CDR3 consists of 14 residues. This chain's CDR3 is CASSQDRQGYEQYF. In DNA form, the CDR3 reads TGCGCCAGCAGCCAAGATCGCCAGGGGTACGAGCAGTACTTC.

This clone appeared once. The chain joins TRBV28 to TRBJ2-1, with a possible D match to TRBD2 (5 bases). The germline V and J ends were trimmed by 3 bases and 10 bases, with 16 bases remaining between them. This CDR3 has 14 residues. The V gene's germline CDR1 is MDHEN and CDR2 SYDVKM. CDR3 in amino acids: CASSFRRVRTEQFF. In DNA form, the CDR3 reads TGTGCCAGCAGTTTTAGGCGGGTCAGGACGGAGCAGTTCTTC. Looking up the rest from reference TRBV28 and TRBJ2-1 gives the full variable domain: DVKVTQSSRYLVKRTGEKVFLECVQDMDHENMFWYRQDPGLGLRLIYFSYDVKMKEKGDIPEGYSVSREKKERFSLILESASTNQTSMYLCASSFRRVRTEQFFGPGTRLTVL.

On this clone itself: The junction differs from germline at one of its ends, possibly a read error. The sample contains more than one DNA sequence encoding this CDR3. The rearrangement uses TRBV4-3 and TRBJ1-1, with 9 bases aligning to TRBD1. The CDR3 length is 17 residues. Per the germline V gene, CDR1 is LGHNA and CDR2 is YSLEER. CDR3 amino acids: CASSQGLRSGTGTEAFF. The CDR3, as DNA: TGCGCCAGCAGCCAAGGATTAAGATCCGGGACAGGGACTGAAGCCTTCTTT.

The chain is built from TRBV28 and TRBJ2-7; TRBD1 aligns across 9 bases. The CDR3 is made up of 15 amino acids. The germline gives CDR1 MDHEN, CDR2 SYDVKM. The V gene end was trimmed by 5 bases and the J gene end by 6 bases; junction bases not matched to a gene: 11. The CDR3, as DNA: TGTGCCAGCAGTGACACAGGGGGCTGGCTTCGCGAGCAGTACTTC. It encodes CASSDTGGWLREQYF.

The chain uses TRBV28 and TRBJ2-1, with TRBD2 matching 9 bases. CDR3 length: 14 amino acids. V lost 4 bases to trimming and J lost 5 bases; unmatched junction nucleotides: 3. Germline V gene sequence: CDR1 MDHEN, CDR2 SYDVKM. The CDR3 is CASSWLAGHNEQFF. CDR3 DNA: TGTGCCAGCAGTTGGCTAGCGGGACACAATGAGCAGTTCTTC.

This chain uses TRBV7-9 with TRBJ1-4; D ambiguous. Germline V lookup: CDR1 SEHNR, CDR2 FQNEAQ (reference sequence). The CDR3 is 14 amino acids. The ends were cut back, 5 bases at V and 0 bases at J, with 7 bases in the middle. This chain's CDR3 is CASSELATNEKLFF. CDR3 coding DNA: TGTGCCAGCAGCGAACTTGCAACTAATGAAAAACTGTTTTTT.

The DNA for the CDR3 is TGTGCCAGCAGTTTGTCACCCGGGAGGCCGTTCCCGCGTGAGCAGTTCTTC. This encodes CASSLSPGRPFPREQFF. The chain employs TRBV27 and TRBJ2-1; TRBD2 aligns across 7 bases. The CDR3 extends over 17 amino acids. Germline V gene sequence: CDR1 MNHEY, CDR2 SMNVEV (reference sequence). V dropped 3 bases and J dropped 9; count of bases not matched to a gene: 17.

The chain couples TRBV4-1 to TRBJ1-2, with D possibly matching TRBD1 (5 bases). The CDR3 has 17 residues. Looked up from germline, CDR1 is MGHRA and CDR2 is YSYEKL. Trimming took 3 bases from V and 4 from J, leaving 21 bases between them. In DNA, the CDR3 is TGCGCCAGCAGCCACCTCACAGGTAGTAGAATGGGCTATGGCTACACCTTC. It yields the protein CASSHLTGSRMGYGYTF.

Concerning this clone: A much more abundant neighbour one base away suggests this may be a read error. This rearrangement joins TRBV7-9 to TRBJ1-1; a weak D match, TRBD1 (6 bases). Trimming took off 5 bases at V and 1 base at J, with 8 bases between the two ends. The CDR3 has 13 amino acids. From germline, CDR1 is SEHNR and CDR2 FQNEAQ (reference sequence). The CDR3 loop is CASSTGRNTEAFF. The CDR3 bases are TGTGCCAGCAGCACAGGGCGGAACACTGAAGCTTTCTTT.

The chain combines TRBV9 with TRBJ1-1; D is uncertain. This CDR3 has 13 residues. Germline V gene lookup returns CDR1 SGDLS and CDR2 YYNGEE. Trimming left V 2 bases short and J 1 base short, with 6 bases between. CDR3 nucleotide sequence: TGTGCCAGCAGCGTCTTTAAGAACACTGAAGCTTTCTTT. Protein sequence: CASSVFKNTEAFF.

The chain employs TRBV27 and TRBJ1-6; no clear D. The V end was cut by 6 bases, the J end by 4 bases, with 4 bases between. This CDR3 has 12 residues. CDR1 is MNHEY and CDR2 is SMNVEV in the germline V gene (reference sequence). The CDR3 protein is CASSDYNSPLHF. The CDR3, as DNA: TGTGCCAGCAGCGATTATAATTCACCCCTCCACTTT.

The chain carries TRBV29-1 and TRBJ2-7, with TRBD1 identical over 9 bases. The CDR3 has 14 residues. The V segment lost 6 bases and the J segment 5 bases; nucleotides outside the gene matches: 11. Germline lookup yields CDR1 SQVTM and CDR2 ANQGSEA. The CDR3 region has the DNA TGCAGCGTCGATTCGGGACAGGGCGTTCACGAGCAGTACTTC. This encodes CSVDSGQGVHEQYF.

The chain combines TRBV6-5 with TRBJ2-2; 7 bases are shared with TRBD2. Trimming took 6 bases from V and 5 from J; bases not matched to a gene: 9. There are 15 residues in the CDR3. Germline V CDR1 and CDR2: MNHEY, SVGAGI. This CDR3 is CASRPGRVVTGELFF. The CDR3 nucleotides are TGTGCCAGCAGACCGGGGAGGGTGGTAACCGGGGAGCTGTTTTTT.

J is TRBJ2-2 and V is TRBV29-1; 8 bases fit TRBD1. The CDR3 consists of 11 residues. V shed 4 bases, J shed 12 bases, and the junction held 4 bases outside the gene matches. Looked up from germline, CDR1 is SQVTM and CDR2 is ANQGSEA. The CDR3 region is CSVGQGSQLFF. CDR3 nucleotide sequence: TGCAGCGTTGGACAGGGGAGTCAGCTGTTTTTT.

This clone was seen a single time. The V call is TRBV27, the J call TRBJ2-7; D gene unclear. This CDR3 is built from 13 residues. Germline CDR1 MNHEY, CDR2 SMNVEV (reference sequence). The V end was cut by 5 bases, the J end by 7 bases, with 15 bases between. Here the CDR3 reads CASSHSPIREQYF. In DNA, the CDR3 is TGTGCCAGCAGTCATTCTCCGATAAGGGAGCAGTACTTC.

V is TRBV11-2 and J is TRBJ2-7; TRBD1 or TRBD2 may be the D gene (6 bases each). Germline V gene lookup returns CDR1 SGHAT and CDR2 FQNNGV. This CDR3 has 14 amino acids. V gave up 4 bases and J gave up 3 bases, with 13 bases separating them. CDR3 coding DNA: TGTGCCAGCAGCTGGAATGGAGGGGGCTACGAGCAGTACTTC. Translated: CASSWNGGGYEQYF.

The rearrangement joins TRBV21-1 to TRBJ1-1. TRBV21-1 is reported as a pseudogene. CDR3 length equals 13 residues. CDR3 residues: CASSKRLNTEAFF. In DNA form, the CDR3 reads TGTGCCAGCAGCAAAAGGTTAAACACTGAAGCTTTCTTT.

The chain uses TRBV4-1 and TRBJ2-1, with a tentative D call TRBD1 (5 bases). The V gene lost 4 bases and the J gene lost 4 bases, with 14 bases spanning the gap. The CDR3 is made up of 15 amino acids. Germline loops: CDR1 MGHRA, CDR2 YSYEKL. CDR3 DNA sequence: TGCGCCAGCAGCCCTGACCAGGGCCCTTACAATGAGCAGTTCTTC. It translates to CASSPDQGPYNEQFF.

CDR3 sequence reads: CASSTTRGAGNQPQHF. CDR3 DNA: TGTGCCAGTAGTACAACACGGGGGGCCGGCAATCAGCCCCAGCATTTT. The V call is TRBV19, the J call TRBJ1-5; possible D gene TRBD1, 6 bases. Per the germline V gene, CDR1 is LNHDA and CDR2 is SQIVND (reference sequence). V shed 4 bases and J shed 2 bases, with 15 bases lying between them. The CDR3 extends over 16 amino acids.

The CDR3 sequence: CAISEATNEAFF. The CDR3 coding sequence is TGTGCCATCAGCGAGGCCACGAATGAAGCTTTCTTT. This chain joins TRBV10-3 and TRBJ1-1; no reliable D call. Trimming stripped 6 bases from V and 7 bases from J, with 12 bases between. Looked up from germline, CDR1 is ENHRY and CDR2 is SYGVKD. This CDR3 contains 12 residues.

Notes on this clone: Within the sample, other DNA sequences also encode this same CDR3. The chain combines TRBV29-1 with TRBJ1-2; D is unclear. The CDR3 loop spans 11 amino acids. V lost 3 bases, J lost 4 bases, and 6 bases lay in between. Looked up from germline, CDR1 is SQVTM and CDR2 is ANQGSEA. The CDR3 loop is CSVEVLYGYTF. The CDR3 nucleotides are TGCAGCGTTGAGGTCCTCTATGGCTACACCTTC.